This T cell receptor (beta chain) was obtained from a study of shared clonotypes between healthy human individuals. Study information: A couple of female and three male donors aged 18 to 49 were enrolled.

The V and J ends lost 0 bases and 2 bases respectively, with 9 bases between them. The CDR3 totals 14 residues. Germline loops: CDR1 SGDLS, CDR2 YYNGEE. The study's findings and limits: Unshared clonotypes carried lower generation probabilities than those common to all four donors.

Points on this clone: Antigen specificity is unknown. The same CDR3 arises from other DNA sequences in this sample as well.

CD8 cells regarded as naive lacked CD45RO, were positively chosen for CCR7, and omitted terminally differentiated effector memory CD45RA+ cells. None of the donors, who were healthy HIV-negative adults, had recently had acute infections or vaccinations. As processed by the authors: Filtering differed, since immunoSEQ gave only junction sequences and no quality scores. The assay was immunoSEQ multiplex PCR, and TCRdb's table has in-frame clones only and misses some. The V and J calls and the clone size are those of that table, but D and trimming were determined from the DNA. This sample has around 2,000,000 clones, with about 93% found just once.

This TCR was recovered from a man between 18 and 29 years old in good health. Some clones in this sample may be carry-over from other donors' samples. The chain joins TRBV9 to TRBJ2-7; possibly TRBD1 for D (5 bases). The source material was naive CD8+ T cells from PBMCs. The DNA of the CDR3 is TGTGCCAGCAGCGTAGGACAGATTACCTACGAGCAGTACTTC. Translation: CASSVGQITYEQYF. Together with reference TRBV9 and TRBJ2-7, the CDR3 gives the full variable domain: DSGVTQTPKHLITATGQRVTLRCSPRSGDLSVYWYQQSLDQGLQFLIQYYNGEERAKGNILERFSAQQFPDLHSELNLSSLELGDSALYFCASSVGQITYEQYFGPGTRLTVT.